These 8 T cell receptor beta chains came from one sample sequenced in a study of T cell responses to AZD1222 COVID-19 vaccine. TCRdb keeps only in-frame clones here, not all; method: immunoSEQ multiplex PCR. The sample has fewer than 75,000 clones, around 90% seen once. The sequences come from peripheral blood, collected 28 days after the second dose of the MenACWY control vaccine. The receptors here all came from an adult who received the MenACWY meningococcal vaccine as a control.

J is TRBJ2-3 and V is TRBV6-5, with 8 bases lining up with TRBD1. CDR3 length: 14 residues. Germline V gene sequence: CDR1 MNHEY, CDR2 SVGAGI. V dropped 8 bases and J dropped 1; count of bases not matched to a gene: 5. The CDR3 bases are TGTGCCAGCGGGCAGGGGGCCGGCACAGATACGCAGTATTTT. Translated, it gives CASGQGAGTDTQYF.

J is TRBJ1-1 and V is TRBV10-3; 9 nucleotides align to TRBD1. With V trimmed by 7 bases and J by 11 bases, 8 bases remained unmatched. This CDR3 has 12 amino acids. CDR1 is ENHRY and CDR2 is SYGVKD in the germline V gene. CDR3 loop: CAINPGQGRAFF. The CDR3 DNA is TGTGCCATCAATCCGGGACAGGGTCGTGCTTTCTTT.

This clone was detected only a few times. Compared with germline, one end of the junction differs, possibly owing to a read error. The rearrangement uses TRBV7-9 and TRBJ1-2, with D uncertain. CDR1 and CDR2 (germline): SEHNR, FQNEAQ (reference sequence). This CDR3 contains 12 residues. This CDR3 reads CASSLAEHGYTF. As DNA, the CDR3 is TGTGCCAGCAGCCTAGCGGAGCATGGCTACACCTTC.

A single count supports this clone. V and J are TRBV27 and TRBJ1-1; 7 bases match TRBD1. This CDR3 region has 18 residues. Germline V CDR1 and CDR2: MNHEY, SMNVEV (reference sequence). Trimming took 3 bases from V and 3 from J; bases not matched to a gene: 16. The CDR3 nucleotides are TGTGCCAGCAGTTTCACGTCCAGGGGGATTTTGGTATACACTGAAGCTTTCTTT. This sequence encodes CASSFTSRGILVYTEAFF.

The gene calls are TRBV5-1 and TRBJ2-1; 12 positions match TRBD2. CDR3 length: 16 amino acids. The junction had 2 bases not matched to a gene; V was cut back by 4 bases and J by 0 bases. Germline loops: CDR1 SGHRS, CDR2 YFSETQ. CDR3 nucleotide sequence: TGCGCCAGCAGCCCGACTAGCGGGAGCTCCTACAATGAGCAGTTCTTC. Protein sequence: CASSPTSGSSYNEQFF.

V gene TRBV9 combines with J gene TRBJ1-3; maybe TRBD1 (6 bases). The germline CDR1 and CDR2 sequences are SGDLS and YYNGEE. V was clipped by 6 bases and J by 0 bases, with 13 bases between them. The CDR3 is 15 residues long. In DNA, the CDR3 is TGTGCCAGCACTCCGACAGGAGCCTCTGGAAACACCATATATTTT. Translating it yields CASTPTGASGNTIYF.

The chain couples TRBV5-8 to TRBJ1-1; D unclear. V was cut by 2 bases and J by 0 bases, with 17 bases left in between. This CDR3 is built from 17 residues. Germline assignment: CDR1 SGHTS and CDR2 YDEGEE. CDR3 nucleotide sequence: TGTGCCAGCAGCTTAGGATTGGAGGGTTGGATGAACACTGAAGCTTTCTTT. Translation: CASSLGLEGWMNTEAFF.

This rearrangement joins TRBV10-3 to TRBJ2-1, with 9 nucleotides matching TRBD2. The CDR3 contains 16 residues. The ends lost 3 bases at V and 0 bases at J; junction bases unmatched: 3. Germline V gene lookup returns CDR1 ENHRY and CDR2 SYGVKD. The CDR3 protein is CAISEQRGASYNEQFF. CDR3 coding DNA: TGTGCCATCAGTGAACAGCGGGGGGCCTCCTACAATGAGCAGTTCTTC.